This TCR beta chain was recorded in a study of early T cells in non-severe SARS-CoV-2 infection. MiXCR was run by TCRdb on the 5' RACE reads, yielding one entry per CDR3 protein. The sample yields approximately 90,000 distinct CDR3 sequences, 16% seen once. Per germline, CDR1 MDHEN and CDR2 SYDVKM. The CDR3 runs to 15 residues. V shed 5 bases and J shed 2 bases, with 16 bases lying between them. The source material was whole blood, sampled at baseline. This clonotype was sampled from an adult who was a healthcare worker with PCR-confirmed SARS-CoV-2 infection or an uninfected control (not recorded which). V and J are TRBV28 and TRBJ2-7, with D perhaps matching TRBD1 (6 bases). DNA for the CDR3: TGTGCCAGCAGTGCCCGTGGCAGGGGTGCCTACGAGCAGTACTTC. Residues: CASSARGRGAYEQYF.